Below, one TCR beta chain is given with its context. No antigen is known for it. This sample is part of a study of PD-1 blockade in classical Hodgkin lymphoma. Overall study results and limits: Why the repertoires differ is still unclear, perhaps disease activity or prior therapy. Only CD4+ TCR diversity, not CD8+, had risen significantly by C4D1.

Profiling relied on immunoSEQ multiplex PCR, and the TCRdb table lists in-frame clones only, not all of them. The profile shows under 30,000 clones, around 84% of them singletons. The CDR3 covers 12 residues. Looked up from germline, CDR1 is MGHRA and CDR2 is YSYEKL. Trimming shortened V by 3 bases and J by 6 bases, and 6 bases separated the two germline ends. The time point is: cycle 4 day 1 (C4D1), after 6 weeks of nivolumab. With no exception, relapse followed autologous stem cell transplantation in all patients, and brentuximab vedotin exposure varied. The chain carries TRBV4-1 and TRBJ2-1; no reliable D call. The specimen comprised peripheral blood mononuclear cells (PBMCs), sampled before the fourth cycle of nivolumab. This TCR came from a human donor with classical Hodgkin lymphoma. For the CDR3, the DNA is TGCGCCAGCAGCCACCTCGGCAATGAGCAGTTCTTC. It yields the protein CASSHLGNEQFF.